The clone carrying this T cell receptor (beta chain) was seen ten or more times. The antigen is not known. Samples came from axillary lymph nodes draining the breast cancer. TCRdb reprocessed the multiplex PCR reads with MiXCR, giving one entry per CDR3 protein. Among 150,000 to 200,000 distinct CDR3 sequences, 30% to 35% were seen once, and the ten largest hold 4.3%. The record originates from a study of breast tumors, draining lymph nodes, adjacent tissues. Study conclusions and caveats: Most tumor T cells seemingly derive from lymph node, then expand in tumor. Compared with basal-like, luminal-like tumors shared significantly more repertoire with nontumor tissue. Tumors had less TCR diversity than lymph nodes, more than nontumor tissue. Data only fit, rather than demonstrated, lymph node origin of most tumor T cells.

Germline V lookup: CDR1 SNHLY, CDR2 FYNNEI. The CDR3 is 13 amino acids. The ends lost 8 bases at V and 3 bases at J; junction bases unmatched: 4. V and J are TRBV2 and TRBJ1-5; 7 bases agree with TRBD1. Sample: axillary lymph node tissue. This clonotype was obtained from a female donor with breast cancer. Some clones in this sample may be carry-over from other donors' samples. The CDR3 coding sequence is TGTGCCAGCCAACAGGGGTTCAATCAGCCCCAGCATTTT. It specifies CASQQGFNQPQHF.